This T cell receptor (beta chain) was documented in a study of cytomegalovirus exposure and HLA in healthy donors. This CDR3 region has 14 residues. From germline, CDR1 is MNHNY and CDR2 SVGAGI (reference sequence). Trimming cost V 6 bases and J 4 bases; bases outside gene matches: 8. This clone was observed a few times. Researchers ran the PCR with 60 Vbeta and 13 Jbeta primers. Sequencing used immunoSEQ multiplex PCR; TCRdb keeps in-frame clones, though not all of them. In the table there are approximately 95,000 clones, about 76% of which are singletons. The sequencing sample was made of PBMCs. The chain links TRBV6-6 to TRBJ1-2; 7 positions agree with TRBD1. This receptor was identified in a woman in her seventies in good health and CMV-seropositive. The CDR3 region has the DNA TGTGCCAGCAGACCTTCGACAGGGAGCTATGGCTACACCTTC. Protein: CASRPSTGSYGYTF.